One and the same sample provided the 21 T cell receptor beta chains below, sequenced in a study of blood T cell repertoires in COVID-19. Sequenced by immunoSEQ multiplex PCR; TCRdb stores in-frame clones only, minus some. The sample lists a few hundred thousand clones, more than 80% occurring once. Sequencing input: peripheral blood. These receptors originate from a woman in her forties or fifties with COVID-19, enrolled during active disease.

The chain joins TRBV2 to TRBJ2-3; 16 positions agree with TRBD2. The CDR3 has 18 amino acids. Germline CDR1 is SNHLY and CDR2 is FYNNEI. Trimming cost V 7 bases and J 1 base; bases outside gene matches: 8. The CDR3 bases are TGTGCCAGCATGAGTCCGGGACTAGCGGGAGGGGGCACAGATACGCAGTATTTT. As protein: CASMSPGLAGGGTDTQYF.

The chain has TRBV5-5 and TRBJ2-7, with 7 nucleotides matching TRBD1. Germline CDR1 is SGHKS and CDR2 is YYEKEE (reference sequence). V trimming: 5 bases; J trimming: 1 base; junction bases outside the gene matches: 9. The CDR3 sequence is 15 residues long. The CDR3 region is CASSRDRDPSYEQYF. In DNA, the CDR3 is TGTGCCAGCAGTCGCGACAGGGACCCATCCTACGAGCAGTACTTC.

The rearrangement links TRBV19 to TRBJ2-6; 10 bases fit TRBD1. The V and J ends lost 7 bases and 4 bases, in that order; junction bases with no gene match: 13. Germline CDR1 reads LNHDA; CDR2 reads SQIVND (reference sequence). This CDR3 is 18 amino acids long. This CDR3 is CASKLMTGGASGANVLTF. The CDR3 coding sequence is TGTGCCAGTAAGTTGATGACAGGGGGCGCGTCCGGGGCCAACGTCCTGACTTTC.

The V gene is TRBV6-4, the J gene TRBJ1-1; 7 positions match TRBD1. The CDR3 extends over 12 amino acids. Germline V gene sequence: CDR1 MRHNA, CDR2 SNTAGT. Unmatched junction bases numbered 7, after V lost 6 bases and J lost 9 bases. For the CDR3, the DNA is TGTGCCAGCAGCTCCGGGACAGATAAAGCTTTCTTT. This translates into CASSSGTDKAFF.

The chain has TRBV9 and TRBJ1-2; 9 bases fit TRBD1. Trimming cost V 3 bases and J 4 bases; bases outside gene matches: 16. CDR1 and CDR2 from the germline V gene are SGDLS and YYNGEE. The CDR3 spans 18 residues. The CDR3 loop is CASSGRAIAGTGSYGYTF. The DNA for the CDR3 is TGTGCCAGCAGCGGAAGAGCTATCGCCGGGACAGGGAGCTATGGCTACACCTTC.

The V and J genes are TRBV7-8 and TRBJ1-1; D is unresolved. V gave up 5 bases and J gave up 1 base, with 17 bases separating them. The CDR3 is made up of 16 amino acids. CDR1 is SGHVS and CDR2 is FQNEAQ in the germline V gene. The CDR3 protein is CASSILTSYGNTEAFF. In nucleotides, the CDR3 is TGTGCCAGCAGCATTCTGACATCGTATGGGAACACTGAAGCTTTCTTT.

The chain is built from TRBV5-6 and TRBJ2-1, with 12 bases matching TRBD2. The CDR3 is 16 amino acids. V was pared by 2 bases and J by 4 bases, with 4 bases of the junction left unmatched. CDR1 SGHDT and CDR2 YYEEEE come from the germline V gene. CDR3: CASSFRLAGAYNEQFF. DNA of the CDR3: TGTGCCAGCAGCTTCAGACTAGCGGGAGCTTACAATGAGCAGTTCTTC.

V and J are TRBV5-1 and TRBJ2-1, with TRBD2 identical over 11 bases. CDR1 SGHRS and CDR2 YFSETQ come from the germline V gene. The CDR3 consists of 15 residues. The V segment lost 0 bases and the J segment 9 bases; nucleotides outside the gene matches: 5. CDR3 sequence reads: CASSLGLAGSGEQFF. The CDR3 bases are TGCGCCAGCAGCTTGGGACTAGCGGGATCCGGTGAGCAGTTCTTC.

The rearrangement joins TRBV29-1 to TRBJ1-2; 7 bases are shared with TRBD1. This CDR3 has 15 residues. Trimming at V came to 4 bases and at J to 4 bases, leaving 12 bases not matched to a gene. CDR1 SQVTM and CDR2 ANQGSEA come from the germline V gene. The CDR3 DNA is TGCAGCGTTGCGACCCCTGGGGACAGCCTCTATGGCTACACCTTC. It encodes CSVATPGDSLYGYTF.

The chain has TRBV12-3 or TRBV12-4 and TRBJ2-2, with a tentative D call TRBD2 (5 bases). The CDR3 length is 12 residues. Trimming took 6 bases from V and 6 from J, leaving 8 bases between them. CDR3 sequence: CASRPGAGELFF. CDR3 sequence (DNA): TGTGCCAGCAGACCCGGGGCCGGGGAGCTGTTTTTT.

The genes are TRBV5-4 and TRBJ1-4; maybe TRBD1 (6 bases). The ends were cut back, 3 bases at V and 8 bases at J, with 23 bases in the middle. CDR1 and CDR2 from the germline V gene are SGHNT and YYREEE (reference sequence). The CDR3 is made up of 17 amino acids. The CDR3 sequence is CASSSKSQGSALEKLFF. In nucleotides, the CDR3 is TGTGCCAGCAGCTCCAAATCACAGGGTTCCGCGCTGGAAAAACTGTTTTTT. Looking up the rest from reference TRBV5-4 and TRBJ1-4 gives the full variable domain: ETGVTQSPTHLIKTRGQQVTLRCSSQSGHNTVSWYQQALGQGPQFIFQYYREEENGRGNFPPRFSGLQFPNYSSELNVNALELDDSALYLCASSSKSQGSALEKLFFGSGTQLSVL.

This chain joins TRBV27 and TRBJ2-5; possibly TRBD2 for D (7 bases). The CDR3 spans 13 residues. The V end lost 1 base, the J end lost 10 bases, and 13 bases lay between the germline ends. CDR1 is MNHEY and CDR2 is SMNVEV in the germline V gene (reference sequence). CDR3 amino acids: CASSLYGGRGQYF. The DNA of the CDR3 is TGTGCCAGCAGTTTATACGGGGGGCGAGGCCAGTACTTC.

This rearrangement joins TRBV19 to TRBJ2-3; 8 bases match TRBD2. From germline, CDR1 is LNHDA and CDR2 SQIVND (reference sequence). The CDR3 has 15 residues. V gave up 10 bases and J gave up 5 bases; unmatched junction bases: 14. CDR3 region: CATQPGGAGGDTQYF. CDR3 in DNA: TGTGCCACTCAACCGGGGGGGGCAGGCGGAGATACGCAGTATTTT. Complete variable domain (other parts from reference TRBV19 and TRBJ2-3): DGGITQSPKYLFRKEGQNVTLSCEQNLNHDAMYWYRQDPGQGLRLIYYSQIVNDFQKGDIAEGYSVSREKKESFPLTVTSAQKNPTAFYLCATQPGGAGGDTQYFGPGTRLTVL.

The J gene is TRBJ2-1, the V gene TRBV7-9; D unresolved. The V gene's germline CDR1 is SEHNR and CDR2 FQNEAQ (reference sequence). Trimming left V 5 bases short and J 6 bases short, with 17 bases between. The CDR3 is 15 amino acids. This CDR3 is CASSPQQLTSNEQFF. The CDR3 DNA sequence: TGTGCCAGCAGCCCACAGCAATTAACGTCCAATGAGCAGTTCTTC.

The chain employs TRBV30 and TRBJ2-5; D ambiguous. The CDR3 covers 12 residues. V was cut by 0 bases and J by 2 bases, with 4 bases left in between. The germline CDR1 and CDR2 sequences are GTSNPN and SVGIG (reference sequence). CDR3 region: CAWSVSQETQYF. In DNA, the CDR3 is TGTGCCTGGAGTGTATCACAAGAGACCCAGTACTTC. Looking up the rest from reference TRBV30 and TRBJ2-5 gives the full variable domain: SQTIHQWPATLVQPVGSPLSLECTVEGTSNPNLYWYRQAAGRGLQLLFYSVGIGQISSEVPQNLSASRPQDRQFILSSKKLLLSDSGFYLCAWSVSQETQYFGPGTRLLVL.

The rearrangement links TRBV7-9 to TRBJ2-3, with 9 nucleotides matching TRBD2. This CDR3 has 15 residues. V lost 8 bases and J lost 2; bases outside the gene matches: 8. Germline V lookup: CDR1 SEHNR, CDR2 FQNEAQ (reference sequence). As DNA, the CDR3 is TGTGCCAGCGGGCCGGGACTAGCATTCACAGATACGCAGTATTTT. It encodes CASGPGLAFTDTQYF.

The chain links TRBV15 to TRBJ2-1, with D possibly TRBD2 on 7 matching bases. Per germline, CDR1 LNHNV and CDR2 YYDKDF (reference sequence). The ends were cut back, 3 bases at V and 4 bases at J, with 13 bases in the middle. The CDR3 extends over 15 amino acids. For the CDR3, the DNA is TGTGCCACCAGCAGGTGGGGGGGGACATACAATGAGCAGTTCTTC. It translates to CATSRWGGTYNEQFF. The entire variable domain, with the rest obtained from reference TRBV15 and TRBJ2-1, is as follows: DAMVIQNPRYQVTQFGKPVTLSCSQTLNHNVMYWYQQKSSQAPKLLFHYYDKDFNNEADTPDNFQSRRPNTSFCFLDIRSPGLGDTAMYLCATSRWGGTYNEQFFGPGTRLTVL.

The chain employs TRBV15 and TRBJ2-7; a weak D match, TRBD1 (5 bases). The CDR3 contains 13 residues. V lost 5 bases to trimming and J lost 2 bases, with 10 bases between them. Germline lookup yields CDR1 LNHNV and CDR2 YYDKDF (reference sequence). DNA of the CDR3: TGTGCCACCAGCGGGCAGGGCGCCTACGAGCAGTACTTC. Its translation: CATSGQGAYEQYF.

As concerns this clone: The same CDR3 can be traced to other DNA sequences in this sample. The chain is built from TRBV27 and TRBJ2-1; 7 bases are shared with TRBD2. Per germline, CDR1 MNHEY and CDR2 SMNVEV (reference sequence). This CDR3 has 15 residues. Trimming took 0 bases from V and 1 from J; bases not matched to a gene: 0. CDR3 residues: CASSLSGGSYNEQFF. As DNA, the CDR3 is TGTGCCAGCAGTTTATCGGGAGGGTCCTACAATGAGCAGTTCTTC.

V is TRBV28 and J is TRBJ2-6; no reliable D call. This CDR3 region has 16 residues. Trimming left V 6 bases short and J 0 bases short, with 12 bases between. Per the germline V gene, CDR1 is MDHEN and CDR2 is SYDVKM. The CDR3 loop reads CASSSPGLSGANVLTF. The CDR3 DNA reads as TGTGCCAGCAGCTCACCAGGCCTCTCTGGGGCCAACGTCCTGACTTTC. Supplemented by reference TRBV28 and TRBJ2-6, the full variable domain reads DVKVTQSSRYLVKRTGEKVFLECVQDMDHENMFWYRQDPGLGLRLIYFSYDVKMKEKGDIPEGYSVSREKKERFSLILESASTNQTSMYLCASSSPGLSGANVLTFGAGSRLTVL.

The chain links TRBV10-3 to TRBJ1-2; D remains unclear. The length of the CDR3 is 13 residues. The germline V gene has CDR1 ENHRY and CDR2 SYGVKD. V lost 5 bases to trimming and J lost 0 bases, with 7 bases between them. The DNA for the CDR3 is TGTGCCATCAGTAACGGAGCTAACTATGGCTACACCTTC. Its protein product is CAISNGANYGYTF.